The 25 T cell receptor beta chains below were found in one sample sequenced in a study of blood T cell repertoires in COVID-19. Generated by immunoSEQ multiplex PCR, the TCRdb table keeps only in-frame clones and is missing some. The sample holds more than 200,000 clones, roughly nine tenths seen once. Sequencing input: peripheral blood. These TCRs come from a woman in her forties or fifties with acute or convalescent COVID-19.

The CDR3: CAISDATGGKPQHF. DNA for the CDR3: TGTGCCATCAGTGACGCGACAGGGGGGAAGCCCCAGCATTTT. The chain couples TRBV10-3 to TRBJ1-5; TRBD1 aligns across 9 bases. Germline lookup yields CDR1 ENHRY and CDR2 SYGVKD. The CDR3 runs 14 residues. After removal of 3 bases from V and 8 bases from J, the junction contained 5 bases not matched to a gene.

The V gene is TRBV5-1, the J gene TRBJ2-2; maybe TRBD1 (6 bases). The V end was cut by 0 bases, the J end by 3 bases, with 6 bases between. Germline loops: CDR1 SGHRS, CDR2 YFSETQ. This CDR3 has 14 amino acids. This chain's CDR3 is CASSLGGHTGELFF. As DNA, the CDR3 is TGCGCCAGCAGCTTGGGGGGGCACACCGGGGAGCTGTTTTTT.

The chain combines TRBV2 with TRBJ1-4; possibly TRBD1 for D (6 bases). There are 18 residues in the CDR3. Germline values: CDR1 SNHLY, CDR2 FYNNEI. V lost 3 bases and J 0 bases, leaving 17 bases between the germline ends. The CDR3: CASSDRGAGLATNEKLFF. The CDR3 DNA reads as TGTGCCAGCAGTGACAGGGGCGCAGGGTTGGCAACTAATGAAAAACTGTTTTTT.

The DNA for the CDR3 is TGTGCCAGCAGTCTTACGGAGAACTATGGCTACACCTTC. This sequence encodes CASSLTENYGYTF. The rearrangement joins TRBV27 to TRBJ1-2, with D unclear. Per the germline V gene, CDR1 is MNHEY and CDR2 is SMNVEV (reference sequence). V was pared by 5 bases and J by 2 bases, with 9 bases between. This CDR3 comprises 13 residues.

The chain combines TRBV5-1 with TRBJ1-2; TRBD1 agrees at 7 bases. This CDR3 contains 16 residues. V gave up 0 bases and J gave up 10 bases; unmatched junction bases: 15. Per germline, CDR1 SGHRS and CDR2 YFSETQ. CDR3 nucleotides: TGCGCCAGCAGCTTGGGCCCGGACAGGACGTTAAATGACTACACCTTC. It yields the protein CASSLGPDRTLNDYTF.

The rearrangement joins TRBV27 to TRBJ2-1; D may be TRBD2 (5 bases). Per germline, CDR1 MNHEY and CDR2 SMNVEV (reference sequence). CDR3 length: 15 residues. Trimming shortened V by 6 bases and J by 10 bases, and 22 bases separated the two germline ends. The DNA for the CDR3 is TGTGCCAGCAGGCAGATACTAGTTTCCTCTAGCGAGCAGTTCTTC. This sequence encodes CASRQILVSSSEQFF.

V is TRBV12-5 and J is TRBJ1-1; 9 nucleotides line up with TRBD1. Per the germline V gene, CDR1 is LGHNT and CDR2 is FRNRAP. This CDR3 comprises 17 residues. The V gene end was trimmed by 2 bases and the J gene end by 5 bases; junction bases not matched to a gene: 12. CDR3 loop: CASGLLLPGQGRTEAFF. The CDR3 DNA follows: TGTGCTAGTGGTTTGTTACTACCGGGACAGGGAAGAACTGAAGCTTTCTTT.

The chain recombines TRBV18 with TRBJ2-1; 9 bases line up with TRBD1. With V trimmed by 0 bases and J by 12 bases, 0 bases remained unmatched. CDR1 and CDR2 (germline): KGHSH, LQKENI. CDR3 length: 12 residues. CDR3 in amino acids: CASSPPTGGQFF. DNA for the CDR3: TGTGCCAGCTCACCACCGACAGGGGGGCAGTTCTTC.

This chain joins TRBV7-9 and TRBJ1-1, with a weak D call TRBD1 (6 bases). From germline, CDR1 is SEHNR and CDR2 FQNEAQ (reference sequence). The CDR3 spans 14 residues. Trimming pared 5 bases from V and 4 bases from J, leaving 14 bases between. CDR3 nucleotide sequence: TGTGCCAGCAGCCCGCCGGGGGGGGCCACTGAAGCTTTCTTT. This codes for CASSPPGGATEAFF.

CDR3 DNA sequence: TGTGCCATCAGAAAGGCGGGAGGTGAGACAGATACGCAGTATTTT. Translating gives CAIRKAGGETDTQYF. The chain employs TRBV10-3 and TRBJ2-3, with TRBD2 matching 8 bases. Germline V CDR1 and CDR2: ENHRY, SYGVKD. Trimming removed 6 bases from V and 3 bases from J; junction bases left unmatched: 8. There are 15 residues in the CDR3.

V gene TRBV18 combines with J gene TRBJ1-1; D call uncertain. The CDR3 contains 15 residues. The germline CDR1 and CDR2 sequences are KGHSH and LQKENI. V lost 5 bases to trimming and J lost 0 bases, with 13 bases between them. The CDR3 DNA reads TGTGCCAGCTCAGCCCTGGAGGGAATGAACACTGAAGCTTTCTTT. Translating it yields CASSALEGMNTEAFF.

The chain employs TRBV4-1 and TRBJ2-1; no definite D call. The CDR3 loop spans 15 amino acids. The germline V and J ends were trimmed by 4 bases and 0 bases, with 10 bases remaining between them. Germline V lookup: CDR1 MGHRA, CDR2 YSYEKL. The CDR3, as DNA: TGCGCCAGCAGCCTTACACAGAGCTCCTACAATGAGCAGTTCTTC. It codes for CASSLTQSSYNEQFF.

This clone was seen a single time. This sequence joins TRBV10-3 and TRBJ1-5, with TRBD1 matching over 8 bases. This CDR3 contains 14 residues. Germline-derived CDR1 and CDR2 are ENHRY and SYGVKD. Trimming took 5 bases from V and 2 from J; bases not matched to a gene: 2. CDR3 residues: CAISQGAGNQPQHF. CDR3 DNA sequence: TGTGCCATCAGTCAGGGGGCTGGCAATCAGCCCCAGCATTTT.

The rearrangement links TRBV12-3 or TRBV12-4 to TRBJ2-7; 7 nucleotides align to TRBD2. V was clipped by 3 bases and J by 4 bases; unmatched bases: 0. The CDR3 has 12 amino acids. The CDR3 sequence: CASSFGGYEQYF. DNA of the CDR3: TGTGCCAGCAGTTTCGGGGGGTACGAGCAGTACTTC.

V and J are TRBV7-2 and TRBJ2-1; 13 bases line up with TRBD2. This CDR3 contains 15 residues. Looked up from germline, CDR1 is SGHTA and CDR2 is FQGNSA. Germline trimming cut 5 bases from V and 4 bases from J; bases unmatched to any gene: 2. CDR3 sequence (DNA): TGTGCCAGCAGCGGGACTAGCGGGAATTACAATGAGCAGTTCTTC. Encoded protein: CASSGTSGNYNEQFF.

The chain employs TRBV6-5 and TRBJ2-1; TRBD2 aligns across 8 bases. V lost 4 bases, J lost 9 bases, and 8 bases stayed unmatched. In germline, CDR1 is MNHEY, CDR2 SVGAGI. The CDR3 runs 14 residues. The CDR3 sequence: CASSLAGSSGEQFF. The CDR3 DNA sequence: TGTGCCAGCAGTTTAGCGGGAAGCAGTGGTGAGCAGTTCTTC.

This clone was counted once. V gene TRBV18 combines with J gene TRBJ1-2; D is perhaps TRBD1 (6 bases). Germline assignment: CDR1 KGHSH and CDR2 LQKENI. There are 14 residues in the CDR3. V shed 6 bases and J shed 4 bases, with 15 bases lying between them. This chain's CDR3 is CASSAGVTIYGYTF. CDR3 bases: TGTGCCAGCTCGGCAGGGGTCACTATCTATGGCTACACCTTC.

V usage is TRBV7-2 and J usage is TRBJ1-2; 9 bases are a match to TRBD1. In germline, CDR1 is SGHTA, CDR2 FQGNSA. V shed 6 bases, J shed 7 bases, and the junction held 12 bases outside the gene matches. This CDR3 region has 15 residues. CDR3 region: CASRPGGQGFGGYTF. The CDR3 nucleotides read TGTGCCAGCAGACCGGGGGGACAGGGATTTGGTGGCTACACCTTC.

The V call is TRBV4-1, the J call TRBJ1-1; D is perhaps TRBD1 (5 bases). CDR3 size: 15 residues. V lost 0 bases to trimming and J lost 1 base, with 9 bases between them. Germline V gene lookup returns CDR1 MGHRA and CDR2 YSYEKL. CDR3 DNA: TGCGCCAGCAGCCAAGATGGGGCAGGGAACACTGAAGCTTTCTTT. As protein: CASSQDGAGNTEAFF.

This CDR3 is CASSPRSGALSYEQYF. The DNA for the CDR3 is TGTGCCAGCAGCCCGAGAAGCGGTGCCCTCTCCTACGAGCAGTACTTC. The genes are TRBV7-9 and TRBJ2-7, with a possible D match to TRBD2 (5 bases). The length of the CDR3 is 16 residues. Germline CDR1 reads SEHNR; CDR2 reads FQNEAQ (reference sequence). V lost 5 bases and J 0 bases, leaving 17 bases between the germline ends.

The chain combines TRBV27 with TRBJ1-5, with D unclear. The CDR3 is 13 residues long. V lost 4 bases, J lost 7 bases, and 11 bases lay in between. From germline, CDR1 is MNHEY and CDR2 SMNVEV (reference sequence). DNA for the CDR3: TGTGCCAGCAGTTCGCTACGTGAGCAGCCCCAGCATTTT. Translated: CASSSLREQPQHF.

The CDR3 nucleotides are TGCGCCAGCAGGTTTGCGGGACAGGTATACTCTGGAAACACCATATATTTT. The encoded protein is CASRFAGQVYSGNTIYF. The chain couples TRBV10-2 to TRBJ1-3; 8 nucleotides line up with TRBD1. This CDR3 comprises 17 residues. J lost 0 bases, V lost 6 bases, and 10 bases had no gene match. In germline, CDR1 is WSHSY, CDR2 SAAADI.

This clone has only a few counts. CDR3 in DNA: TGTGCCAGCAGCCCAGGCGGGACGAGCCAGCCCCAGCATTTT. Its translation: CASSPGGTSQPQHF. V and J are TRBV7-2 and TRBJ1-5; a weak D match, TRBD1 (5 bases). Per germline, CDR1 SGHTA and CDR2 FQGNSA. The CDR3 sequence is 14 residues long. Trimming left V 5 bases short and J 7 bases short, with 15 bases between. The whole variable domain, filled in from reference TRBV7-2 and TRBJ1-5, reads GAGVSQSPSNKVTEKGKDVELRCDPISGHTALYWYRQSLGQGLEFLIYFQGNSAPDKSGLPSDRFSAERTGGSVSTLTIQRTQQEDSAVYLCASSPGGTSQPQHFGDGTRLSIL.

The chain is built from TRBV27 and TRBJ2-2; D might be TRBD1 (7 bases). Germline-derived CDR1 and CDR2 are MNHEY and SMNVEV (reference sequence). CDR3 length equals 15 residues. V lost 3 bases to trimming and J lost 3 bases, with 11 bases between them. In DNA, the CDR3 is TGTGCCAGCAGTTTCCAGGGGGGATACACCGGGGAGCTGTTTTTT. It encodes CASSFQGGYTGELFF.

V gene TRBV9 combines with J gene TRBJ2-1, with D tentatively TRBD1 (6 bases). Germline-derived CDR1 and CDR2 are SGDLS and YYNGEE. The CDR3 consists of 14 residues. Trimming pared 3 bases from V and 2 bases from J, leaving 9 bases between. The CDR3 bases are TGTGCCAGCAGCGCGCGGACAGCCTACAATGAGCAGTTCTTC. Translated, it gives CASSARTAYNEQFF.